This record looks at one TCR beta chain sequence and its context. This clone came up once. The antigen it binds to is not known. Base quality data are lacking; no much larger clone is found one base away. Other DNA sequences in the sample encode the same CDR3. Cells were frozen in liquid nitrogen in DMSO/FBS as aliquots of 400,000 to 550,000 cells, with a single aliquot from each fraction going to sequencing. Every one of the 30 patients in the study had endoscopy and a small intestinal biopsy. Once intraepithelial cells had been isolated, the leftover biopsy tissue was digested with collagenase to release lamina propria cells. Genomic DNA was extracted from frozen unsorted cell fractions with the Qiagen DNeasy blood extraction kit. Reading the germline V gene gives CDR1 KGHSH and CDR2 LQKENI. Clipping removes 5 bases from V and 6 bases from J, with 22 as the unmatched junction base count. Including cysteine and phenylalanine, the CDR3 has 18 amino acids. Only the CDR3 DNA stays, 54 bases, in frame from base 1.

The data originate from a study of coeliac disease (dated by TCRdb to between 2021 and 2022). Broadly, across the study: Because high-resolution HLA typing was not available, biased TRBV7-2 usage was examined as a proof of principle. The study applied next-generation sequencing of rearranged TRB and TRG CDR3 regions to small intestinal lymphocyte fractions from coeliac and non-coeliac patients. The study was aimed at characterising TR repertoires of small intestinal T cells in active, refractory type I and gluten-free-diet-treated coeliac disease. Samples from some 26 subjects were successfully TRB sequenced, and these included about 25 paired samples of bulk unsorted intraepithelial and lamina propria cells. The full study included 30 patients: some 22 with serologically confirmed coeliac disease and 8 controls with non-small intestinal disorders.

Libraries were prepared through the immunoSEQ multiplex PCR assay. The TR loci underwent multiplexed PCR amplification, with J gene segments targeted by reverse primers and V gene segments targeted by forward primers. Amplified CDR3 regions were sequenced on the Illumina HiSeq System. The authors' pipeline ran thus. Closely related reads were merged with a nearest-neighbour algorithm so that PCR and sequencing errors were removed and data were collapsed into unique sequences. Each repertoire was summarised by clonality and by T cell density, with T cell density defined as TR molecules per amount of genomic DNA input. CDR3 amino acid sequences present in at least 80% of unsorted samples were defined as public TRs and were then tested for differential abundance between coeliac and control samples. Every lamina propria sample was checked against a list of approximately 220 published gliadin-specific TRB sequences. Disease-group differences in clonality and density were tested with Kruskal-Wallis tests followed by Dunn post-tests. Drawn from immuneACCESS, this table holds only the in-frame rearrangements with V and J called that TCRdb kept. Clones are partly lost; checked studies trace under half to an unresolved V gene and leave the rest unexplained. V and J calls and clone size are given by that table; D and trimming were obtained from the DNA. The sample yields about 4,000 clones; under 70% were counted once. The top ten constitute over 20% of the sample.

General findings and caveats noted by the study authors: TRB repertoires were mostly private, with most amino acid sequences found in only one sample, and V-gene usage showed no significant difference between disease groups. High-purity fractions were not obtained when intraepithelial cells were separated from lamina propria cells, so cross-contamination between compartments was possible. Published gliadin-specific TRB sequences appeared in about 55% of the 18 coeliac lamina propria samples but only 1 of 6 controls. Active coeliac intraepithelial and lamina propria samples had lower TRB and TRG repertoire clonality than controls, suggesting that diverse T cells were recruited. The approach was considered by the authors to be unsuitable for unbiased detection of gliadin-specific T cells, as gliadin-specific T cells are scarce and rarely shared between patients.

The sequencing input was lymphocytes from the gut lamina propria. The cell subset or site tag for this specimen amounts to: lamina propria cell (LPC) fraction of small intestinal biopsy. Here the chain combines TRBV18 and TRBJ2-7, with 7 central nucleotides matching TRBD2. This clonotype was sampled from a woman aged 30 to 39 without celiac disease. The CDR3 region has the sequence CASSSLHNTGTIDLEQYF. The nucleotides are TGTGCCAGCTCATCACTGCACAATACCGGGACTATCGACCTCGAGCAGTACTTC.